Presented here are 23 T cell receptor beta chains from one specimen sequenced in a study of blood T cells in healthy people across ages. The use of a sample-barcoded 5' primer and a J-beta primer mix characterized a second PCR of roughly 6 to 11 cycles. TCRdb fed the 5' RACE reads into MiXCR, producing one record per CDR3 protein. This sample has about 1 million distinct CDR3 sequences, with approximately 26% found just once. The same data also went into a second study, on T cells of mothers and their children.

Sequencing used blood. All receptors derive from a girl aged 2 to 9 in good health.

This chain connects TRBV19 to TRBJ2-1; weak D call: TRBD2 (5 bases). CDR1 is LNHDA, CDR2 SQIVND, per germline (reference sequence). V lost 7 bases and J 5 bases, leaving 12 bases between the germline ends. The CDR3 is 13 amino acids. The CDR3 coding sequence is TGTGCCAGTATTAACTGGGAGCACAATGAGCAGTTCTTC. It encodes CASINWEHNEQFF.

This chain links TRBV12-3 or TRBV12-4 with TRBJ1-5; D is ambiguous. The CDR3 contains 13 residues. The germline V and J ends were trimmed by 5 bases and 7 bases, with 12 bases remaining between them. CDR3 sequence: CASSPTYLQPQHF. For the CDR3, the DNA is TGTGCCAGCAGTCCTACCTACTTACAGCCCCAGCATTTT.

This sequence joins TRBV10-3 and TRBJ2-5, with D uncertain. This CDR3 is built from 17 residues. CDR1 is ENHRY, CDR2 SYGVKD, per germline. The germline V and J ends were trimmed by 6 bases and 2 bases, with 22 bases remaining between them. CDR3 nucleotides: TGTGCCATCAGCGCCCTATTCATGGGAAATTCTCAAGAGACCCAGTACTTC. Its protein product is CAISALFMGNSQETQYF.

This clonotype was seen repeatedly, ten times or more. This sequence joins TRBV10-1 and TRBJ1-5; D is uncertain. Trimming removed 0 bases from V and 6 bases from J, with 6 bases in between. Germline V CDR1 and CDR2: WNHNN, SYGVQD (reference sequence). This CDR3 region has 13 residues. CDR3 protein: CASSESVGQPQHF. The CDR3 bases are TGCGCCAGCAGTGAGTCGGTCGGTCAGCCCCAGCATTTT.

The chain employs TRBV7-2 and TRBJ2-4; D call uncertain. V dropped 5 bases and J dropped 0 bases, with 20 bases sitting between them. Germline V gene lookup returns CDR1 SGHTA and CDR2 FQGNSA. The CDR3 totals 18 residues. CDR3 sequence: CASSPRREGPIAKNIQYF. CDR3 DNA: TGTGCCAGCAGCCCGAGAAGGGAAGGGCCCATAGCCAAAAACATTCAGTACTTC.

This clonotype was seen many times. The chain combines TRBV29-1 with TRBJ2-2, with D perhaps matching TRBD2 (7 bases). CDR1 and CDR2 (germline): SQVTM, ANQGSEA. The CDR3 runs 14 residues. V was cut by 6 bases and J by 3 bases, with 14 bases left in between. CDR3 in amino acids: CSVQTGRDTGELFF. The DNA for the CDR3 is TGCAGCGTCCAAACAGGGAGGGACACCGGGGAGCTGTTTTTT.

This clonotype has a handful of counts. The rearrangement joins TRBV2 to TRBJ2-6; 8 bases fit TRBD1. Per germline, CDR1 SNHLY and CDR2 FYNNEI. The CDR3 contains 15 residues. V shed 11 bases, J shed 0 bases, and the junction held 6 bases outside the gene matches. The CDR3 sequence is CAGTGTSSGANVLTF. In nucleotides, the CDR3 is TGTGCCGGGACAGGTACCAGCTCTGGGGCCAACGTCCTGACTTTC.

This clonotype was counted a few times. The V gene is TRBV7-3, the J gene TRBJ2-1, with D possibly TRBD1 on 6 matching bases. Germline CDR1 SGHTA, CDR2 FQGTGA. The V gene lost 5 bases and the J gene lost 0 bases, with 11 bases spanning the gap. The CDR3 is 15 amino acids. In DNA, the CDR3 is TGTGCCAGCAGCCCCGGGACAACCTCCTACAATGAGCAGTTCTTC. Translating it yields CASSPGTTSYNEQFF.

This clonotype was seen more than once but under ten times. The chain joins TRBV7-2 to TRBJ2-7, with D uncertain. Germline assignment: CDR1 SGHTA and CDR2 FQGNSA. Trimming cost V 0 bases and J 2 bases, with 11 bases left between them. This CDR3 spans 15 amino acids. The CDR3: CASSLAMGLAYEQYF. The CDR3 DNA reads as TGTGCCAGCAGCTTAGCAATGGGATTAGCCTACGAGCAGTACTTC.

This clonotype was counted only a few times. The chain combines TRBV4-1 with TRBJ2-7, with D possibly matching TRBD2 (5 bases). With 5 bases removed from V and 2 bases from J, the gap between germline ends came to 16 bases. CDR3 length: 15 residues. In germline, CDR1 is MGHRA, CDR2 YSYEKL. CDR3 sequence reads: CASSAAGAVAYEQYF. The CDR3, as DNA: TGCGCCAGCAGCGCTGCTGGAGCGGTCGCCTACGAGCAGTACTTC.

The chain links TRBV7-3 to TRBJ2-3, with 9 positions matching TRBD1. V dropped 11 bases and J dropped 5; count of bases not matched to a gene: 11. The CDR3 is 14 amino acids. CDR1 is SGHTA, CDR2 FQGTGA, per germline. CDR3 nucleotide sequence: TGTGCCGGCGCTACAGGGGGCGCAGGAGATACGCAGTATTTT. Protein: CAGATGGAGDTQYF.

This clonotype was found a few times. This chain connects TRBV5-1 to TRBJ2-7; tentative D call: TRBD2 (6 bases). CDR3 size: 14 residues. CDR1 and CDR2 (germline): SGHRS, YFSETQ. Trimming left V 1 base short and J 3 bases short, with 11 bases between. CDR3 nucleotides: TGCGCCAGCAGCTTGTTCTACGGGGGCTACGAGCAGTACTTC. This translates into CASSLFYGGYEQYF.

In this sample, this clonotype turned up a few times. The CDR3 protein is CASSLASGIQETQYF. For the CDR3, the DNA is TGTGCCAGCAGTTTGGCTAGCGGAATCCAAGAGACCCAGTACTTC. The rearrangement joins TRBV6-2 or TRBV6-3 to TRBJ2-5; TRBD2 matches at 7 bases. The CDR3 spans 15 residues. Germline loops: CDR1 MNHEY, CDR2 SVGEGT. Unmatched junction bases numbered 6, after V lost 4 bases and J lost 1 base.

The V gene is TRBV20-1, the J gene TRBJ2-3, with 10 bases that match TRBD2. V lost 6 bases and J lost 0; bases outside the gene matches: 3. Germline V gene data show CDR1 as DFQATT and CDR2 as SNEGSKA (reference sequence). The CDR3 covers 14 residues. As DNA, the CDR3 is TGCAGTGCCCCGACTAGCGGGAGCACAGATACGCAGTATTTT. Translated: CSAPTSGSTDTQYF.

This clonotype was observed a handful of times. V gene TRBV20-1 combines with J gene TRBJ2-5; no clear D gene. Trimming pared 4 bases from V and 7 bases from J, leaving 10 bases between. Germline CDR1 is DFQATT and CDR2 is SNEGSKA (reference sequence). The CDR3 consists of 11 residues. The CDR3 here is CSAKVSATQYF. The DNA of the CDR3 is TGCAGTGCTAAAGTCAGTGCGACCCAGTACTTC.

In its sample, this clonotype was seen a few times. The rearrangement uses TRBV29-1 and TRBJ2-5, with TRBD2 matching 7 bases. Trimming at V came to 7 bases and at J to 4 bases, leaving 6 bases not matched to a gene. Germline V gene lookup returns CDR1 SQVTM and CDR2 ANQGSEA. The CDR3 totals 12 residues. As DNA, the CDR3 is TGCAGCGCTGGACTAGTAGGAGAGACCCAGTACTTC. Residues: CSAGLVGETQYF.

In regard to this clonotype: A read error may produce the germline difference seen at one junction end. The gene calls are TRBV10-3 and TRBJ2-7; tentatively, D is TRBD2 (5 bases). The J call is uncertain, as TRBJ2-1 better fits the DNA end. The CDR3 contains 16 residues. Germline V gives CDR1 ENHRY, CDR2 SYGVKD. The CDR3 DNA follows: TGTGCCATCTGTGAGTTCGGACTCCAAGCCCACAATGAGCAGTTCTTC. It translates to CAICEFGLQAHNEQFF.

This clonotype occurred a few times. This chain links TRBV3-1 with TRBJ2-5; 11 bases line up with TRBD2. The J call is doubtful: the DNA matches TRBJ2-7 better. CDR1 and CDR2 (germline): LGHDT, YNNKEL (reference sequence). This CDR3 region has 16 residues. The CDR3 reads CASSLTSGGRSYEQYF. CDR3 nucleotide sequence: TGTGCCAGCAGCCTAACTAGCGGGGGCAGGTCCTACGAGCAGTACTTC.

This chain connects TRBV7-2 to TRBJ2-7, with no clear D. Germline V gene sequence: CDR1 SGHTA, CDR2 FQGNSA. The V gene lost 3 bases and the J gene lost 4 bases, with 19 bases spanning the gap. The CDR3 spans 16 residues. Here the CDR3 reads CASSFLSGDARYEQYF. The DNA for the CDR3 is TGTGCCAGCAGCTTTCTCTCCGGCGACGCACGGTACGAGCAGTACTTC.

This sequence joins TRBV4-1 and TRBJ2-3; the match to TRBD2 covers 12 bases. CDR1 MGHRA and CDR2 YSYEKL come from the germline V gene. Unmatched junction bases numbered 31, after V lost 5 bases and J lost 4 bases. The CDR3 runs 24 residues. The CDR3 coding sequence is TGCGCCAGCAGCGAAGGCCGGGACAAGGGACGGACTAGCGGGGTGATCGCCTGGCCAGATACGCAGTATTTT. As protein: CASSEGRDKGRTSGVIAWPDTQYF.

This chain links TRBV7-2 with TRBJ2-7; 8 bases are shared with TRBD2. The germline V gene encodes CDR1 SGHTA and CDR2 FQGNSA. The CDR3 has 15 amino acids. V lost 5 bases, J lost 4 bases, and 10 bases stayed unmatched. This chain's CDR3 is CASSPYGRDSYEQYF. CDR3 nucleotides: TGTGCCAGCAGCCCCTACGGGAGGGATTCATACGAGCAGTACTTC.

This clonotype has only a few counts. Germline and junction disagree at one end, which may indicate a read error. The DNA for the CDR3 is TGCGCCAGCGGCCAACGGACAGGGGGAGAGACCCAGTACTTC. Translated, it gives CASGQRTGGETQYF. The chain is built from TRBV4-3 and TRBJ2-5, with 10 bases matching TRBD1. The germline V gene encodes CDR1 LGHNA and CDR2 YSLEER. The CDR3 is 14 residues long.

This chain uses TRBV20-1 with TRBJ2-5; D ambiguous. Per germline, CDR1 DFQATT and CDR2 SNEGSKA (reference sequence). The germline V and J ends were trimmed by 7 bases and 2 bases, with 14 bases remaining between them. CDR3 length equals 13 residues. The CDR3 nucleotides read TGCAGTGTAGAGGTAGATGGTCAAGAGACCCAGTACTTC. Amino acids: CSVEVDGQETQYF.